This T cell receptor beta chain originates from a study of response to subunit inactivated influenza vaccine. In TCRdb, the RT-PCR reads were re-called with MiXCR into one record per CDR3 protein. There are 450,000 to 600,000 distinct CDR3 sequences in the sample; approximately 15% occur only once, and about 3% lies in the top ten. Study-level findings and limits: It was the authors' suggestion that each seasonal influenza vaccination recruits few new T cells.

The CDR3 has 14 residues. Trimming removed 5 bases at V and 0 bases at J, with 10 bases between. CDR1 is SGHRS and CDR2 is YFSETQ in the germline V gene. This clonotype has a handful of counts. The antigen is unknown. This TCR was sampled from a man aged 45 to 75 who received an inactivated influenza vaccine. The specimen was CD4+ T cells sorted from PBMCs, collected around 2 years after vaccination. The chain is built from TRBV5-1 and TRBJ2-3; no definite D call. CDR3 sequence (DNA): TGCGCCAGCAGGGGGTTTTCTAGCACAGATACGCAGTATTTT. It translates to CASRGFSSTDTQYF.